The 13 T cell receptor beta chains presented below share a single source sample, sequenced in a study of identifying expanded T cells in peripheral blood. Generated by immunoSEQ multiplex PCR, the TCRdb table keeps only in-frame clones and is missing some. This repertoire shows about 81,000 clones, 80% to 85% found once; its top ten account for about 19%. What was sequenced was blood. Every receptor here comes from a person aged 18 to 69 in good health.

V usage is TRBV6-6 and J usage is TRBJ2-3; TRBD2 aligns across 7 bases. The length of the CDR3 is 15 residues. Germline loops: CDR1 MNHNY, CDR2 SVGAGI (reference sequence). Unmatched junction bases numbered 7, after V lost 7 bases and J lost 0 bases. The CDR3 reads CASNHPGRSTDTQYF. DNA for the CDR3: TGTGCCAGCAACCACCCCGGGAGGAGCACAGATACGCAGTATTTT.

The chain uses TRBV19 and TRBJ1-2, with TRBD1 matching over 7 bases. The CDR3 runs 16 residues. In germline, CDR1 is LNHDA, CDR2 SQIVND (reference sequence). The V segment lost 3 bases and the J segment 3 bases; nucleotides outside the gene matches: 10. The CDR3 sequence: CASSIQFDREDYGYTF. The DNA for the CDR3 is TGTGCCAGTAGTATCCAATTCGACAGGGAAGACTATGGCTACACCTTC.

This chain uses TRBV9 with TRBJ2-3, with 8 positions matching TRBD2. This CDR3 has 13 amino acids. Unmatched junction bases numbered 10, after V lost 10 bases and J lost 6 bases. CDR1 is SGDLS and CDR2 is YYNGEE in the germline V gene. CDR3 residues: CAGSKAGADTQYF. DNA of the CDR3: TGTGCCGGGTCAAAAGCGGGAGCGGATACGCAGTATTTT.

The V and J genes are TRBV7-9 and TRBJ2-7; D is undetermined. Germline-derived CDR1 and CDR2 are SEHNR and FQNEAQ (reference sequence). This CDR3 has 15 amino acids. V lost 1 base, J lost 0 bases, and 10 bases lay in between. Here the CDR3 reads CASSLEWHSSYEQYF. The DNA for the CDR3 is TGTGCCAGCAGCTTAGAGTGGCATAGCTCCTACGAGCAGTACTTC.

The CDR3, as DNA: TGTGCCAGTAGTAAAGCGGGAGGGACGATCACCGGGGAGCTGTTTTTT. Protein: CASSKAGGTITGELFF. The V call is TRBV19, the J call TRBJ2-2, with 10 bases fitting TRBD2. V dropped 4 bases and J dropped 4; count of bases not matched to a gene: 6. Germline V gene lookup returns CDR1 LNHDA and CDR2 SQIVND (reference sequence). The CDR3 totals 16 residues.

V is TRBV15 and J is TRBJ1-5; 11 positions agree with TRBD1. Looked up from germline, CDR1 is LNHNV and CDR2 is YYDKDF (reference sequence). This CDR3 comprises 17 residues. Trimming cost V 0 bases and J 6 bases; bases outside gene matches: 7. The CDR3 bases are TGTGCCACCAGCAGAGAAATCCGGACAGGGGGCGTTCAGCCCCAGCATTTT. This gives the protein CATSREIRTGGVQPQHF. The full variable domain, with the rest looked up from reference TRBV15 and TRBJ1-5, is DAMVIQNPRYQVTQFGKPVTLSCSQTLNHNVMYWYQQKSSQAPKLLFHYYDKDFNNEADTPDNFQSRRPNTSFCFLDIRSPGLGDTAMYLCATSREIRTGGVQPQHFGDGTRLSIL.

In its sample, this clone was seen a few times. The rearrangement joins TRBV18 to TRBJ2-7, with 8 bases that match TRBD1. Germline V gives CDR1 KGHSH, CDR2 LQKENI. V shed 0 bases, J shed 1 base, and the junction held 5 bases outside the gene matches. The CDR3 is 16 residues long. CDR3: CASSPPGDRGSYEQYF. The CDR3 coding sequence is TGTGCCAGCTCACCACCGGGAGACAGGGGATCCTACGAGCAGTACTTC. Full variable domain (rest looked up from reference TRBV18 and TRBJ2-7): NAGVMQNPRHLVRRRGQEARLRCSPMKGHSHVYWYRQLPEEGLKFMVYLQKENIIDESGMPKERFSAEFPKEGPSILRIQQVVRGDSAAYFCASSPPGDRGSYEQYFGPGTRLTVT.

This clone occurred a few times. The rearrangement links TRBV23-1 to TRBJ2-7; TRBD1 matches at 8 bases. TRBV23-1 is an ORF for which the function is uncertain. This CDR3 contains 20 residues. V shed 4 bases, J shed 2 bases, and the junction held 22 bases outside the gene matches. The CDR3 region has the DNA TGCGCCAGCAGTCGACGGGACAGGACCTTATTGAGCGCGAAACCCTACGAGCAGTACTTC. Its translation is CASSRRDRTLLSAKPYEQYF.

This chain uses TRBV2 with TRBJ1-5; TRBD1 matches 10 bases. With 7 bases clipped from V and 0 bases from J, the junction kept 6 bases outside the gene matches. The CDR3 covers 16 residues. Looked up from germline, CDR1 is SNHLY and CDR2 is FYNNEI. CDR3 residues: CASNGQGGRSNQPQHF. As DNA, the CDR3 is TGTGCCAGCAACGGACAGGGGGGACGTAGCAATCAGCCCCAGCATTTT.

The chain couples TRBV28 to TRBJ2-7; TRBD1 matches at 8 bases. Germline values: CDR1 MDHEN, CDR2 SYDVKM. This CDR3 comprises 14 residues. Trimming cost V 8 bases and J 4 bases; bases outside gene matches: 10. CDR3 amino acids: CASGTDRVPYEQYF. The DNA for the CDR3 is TGTGCCAGCGGTACGGACAGGGTACCTTACGAGCAGTACTTC.

The CDR3 bases are TGTGCCAGCAGCCAACAGGGTGTCGGCACTGAAGCTTTCTTT. The encoded protein is CASSQQGVGTEAFF. The V and J genes are TRBV2 and TRBJ1-1; D is possibly TRBD1 (6 bases). Germline CDR1 is SNHLY and CDR2 is FYNNEI. V was shortened by 6 bases and J by 4 bases, with 15 bases between the two germline ends. The CDR3 consists of 14 residues.

CDR3: CASGLRGGGDGNEQYF. CDR3 sequence (DNA): TGCGCCAGCGGACTTCGGGGTGGGGGCGATGGGAACGAGCAGTACTTC. This rearrangement joins TRBV5-1 to TRBJ2-7; D is possibly TRBD1 (6 bases). Trimming removed 7 bases from V and 5 bases from J, with 25 bases in between. Germline CDR1 is SGHRS and CDR2 is YFSETQ. The length of the CDR3 is 16 residues.

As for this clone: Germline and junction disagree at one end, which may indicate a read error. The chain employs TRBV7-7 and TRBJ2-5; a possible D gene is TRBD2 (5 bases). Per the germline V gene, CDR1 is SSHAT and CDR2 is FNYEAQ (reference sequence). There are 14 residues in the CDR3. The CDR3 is CASSPTSFAETQYF. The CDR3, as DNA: TGTGCTAGCAGCCCTACTAGTTTTGCCGAGACCCAGTACTTC.